These T cell receptor beta chains were read from a single sample in a study of patients and donors after allogeneic stem cell transplantation. TCRdb redid the calling of the RT-PCR reads with MiXCR, one entry per CDR3 protein. The sample holds about a million distinct CDR3 sequences, more than 15% seen once. The sequenced material came from blood, either unsorted or a sorted T cell fraction (not recorded which). These receptors all come from a human donor who was either an allogeneic HSCT recipient or a stem cell or donor lymphocyte infusion donor (not recorded which). It is not recorded whose cells these are; they may come from a transplant donor. The CDR3 runs from the conserved cysteine through the conserved F or W. The order of the fields is D gene, V gene, J gene, clone size, CDR3 protein, CDR3 DNA. D genes are given only for firm matches. Expanded clones get a size class; other rows say once, few or many, or leave the size out.

.,TRBV15,TRBJ2-2,.,CATSTSNRATGELFF,TGTGCCACCAGCACAAGCAACAGGGCCACTGGGGAGCTGTTTTTT
.,TRBV6-2/TRBV6-3,TRBJ2-7,.,CASKGIHEQYF,TGTGCCAGTAAAGGCATCCACGAGCAGTACTTC
.,TRBV20-1,TRBJ2-4,.,CSAPPGGLAKNIQYF,TGCAGTGCGCCCCCAGGAGGTCTAGCCAAAAACATTCAGTACTTC
.,TRBV6-5,TRBJ2-7,.,CASSYSPGSAYEQYF,TGTGCCAGCAGTTACTCTCCAGGATCCGCCTACGAGCAGTACTTC
.,TRBV18,TRBJ2-5,.,CASSPGGRGSRGETQYF,TGTGCCAGCTCACCAGGGGGGCGCGGTTCTAGAGGAGAGACCCAGTACTTC
.,TRBV24-1,TRBJ2-4,.,CATSEGTGSVKNIQYF,TGTGCCACCAGTGAGGGAACAGGGAGCGTCAAAAACATTCAGTACTTC
TRBD1,TRBV6-1,TRBJ1-2,few,CASIPEQGGYGYTF,TGTGCCAGCATTCCCGAACAGGGGGGGTATGGCTACACCTTC
TRBD1,TRBV12-3/TRBV12-4,TRBJ1-1,few,CASSLDRDNTEAFF,TGTGCCAGCAGTTTGGACAGGGACAACACTGAAGCTTTCTTT
TRBD1,TRBV12-5,TRBJ2-2,many,CASGSPTGGSNTGELFF,TGTGCTAGTGGTTCCCCGACAGGGGGCTCGAACACCGGGGAGCTGTTTTTT
TRBD2,TRBV5-1,TRBJ2-1,few,CASSSSGPNPFF,TGCGCCAGCAGCTCTAGCGGGCCTAACCCGTTCTTC
TRBD1,TRBV7-2,TRBJ1-2,.,CASSPGTGRYYTF,TGTGCCAGCAGCCCAGGGACAGGCCGTTACTACACCTTC
TRBD2,TRBV5-6,TRBJ2-1,.,CASSPDLAGGRNEQFF,TGTGCCAGCAGCCCGGACCTAGCGGGAGGGCGCAATGAGCAGTTCTTC
.,TRBV6-1,TRBJ2-7,.,CASSLLGHNYEQYF,TGTGCCAGCAGTCTCCTAGGACATAACTACGAGCAGTACTTC
TRBD1,TRBV24-1,TRBJ2-1,few,CATSDRGLGGNNNEQFF,TGTGCCACCAGTGACAGGGGGCTGGGGGGAAACAACAATGAGCAGTTCTTC
.,TRBV7-2,TRBJ2-3,.,CASSPPVAATDTQYF,TGTGCCAGCAGCCCCCCGGTGGCCGCCACAGATACGCAGTATTTT
.,TRBV4-1,TRBJ1-5,few,CASSRSLDTLNQPQHF,TGCGCCAGCAGCCGGTCTCTCGACACCCTAAATCAGCCCCAGCATTTT
.,TRBV4-3,TRBJ1-2,.,CASSQEKRGGIGGYTF,TGCGCCAGCAGCCAAGAGAAGAGAGGGGGTATAGGTGGCTACACCTTC
.,TRBV4-3,TRBJ2-1,few,CASSQEARGSRYNEQFF,TGCGCCAGCAGCCAAGAAGCACGGGGGTCTCGGTACAATGAGCAGTTCTTC
TRBD1,TRBV4-2,TRBJ2-7,.,CASSQVRQGSSEQYF,TGTGCCAGCAGCCAAGTCAGACAGGGAAGTTCCGAGCAGTACTTC
TRBD1,TRBV28,TRBJ1-3,many,CASSLSRGQFSGNTIYF,TGTGCCAGCAGTTTATCTAGGGGGCAGTTTTCTGGAAACACCATATATTTT